The rows below give T cell receptor beta chains drawn from one sample of a study of shared clonotypes between healthy human individuals. Sequencing was performed with immunoSEQ multiplex PCR; in TCRdb, only in-frame clones are kept and a portion is missing. The sample has 1.6 million or so clones, roughly 96% seen once; the top ten hold over 1%. The sample taken for sequencing was naive CD4+ T cells sorted from blood. The origin of the receptors is a man between 25 and 39 years old in good health. CDR3s include the opening cysteine and the closing phenylalanine or tryptophan. D genes are given only for firm matches. Not every row has a clone size; where given, it reads once, few, many or a size class.

v_gene: TRBV19
j_gene: TRBJ1-1
abundance: once
d_gene: NA
CDR3nt: TGTGCCAGTGACCTCGGTGGGACTGAAGCTTTCTTT
CDR3aa: CASDLGGTEAFF

v_gene: TRBV11-2
j_gene: TRBJ2-7
abundance: NA
d_gene: TRBD2
CDR3nt: TGTGCCAGCAGCGAAGGACTAGCGAGCGAGCAGTACTTC
CDR3aa: CASSEGLASEQYF

v_gene: TRBV29-1
j_gene: TRBJ1-2
abundance: NA
d_gene: NA
CDR3nt: TGCAGCGGTAGCGAGGGGGGGTATGGCTACACCTTC
CDR3aa: CSGSEGGYGYTF

v_gene: TRBV2
j_gene: TRBJ2-1
abundance: NA
d_gene: TRBD2
CDR3nt: TGTGCCAGCAGTGGGACTAGCTTCACCTACAATGAGCAGTTCTTC
CDR3aa: CASSGTSFTYNEQFF

v_gene: TRBV5-1
j_gene: TRBJ1-2
abundance: NA
d_gene: NA
CDR3nt: TGCGCCAGCAGCCGGGGCGGGACGGATTATGGCTACACCTTC
CDR3aa: CASSRGGTDYGYTF

v_gene: TRBV28
j_gene: TRBJ1-2
abundance: NA
d_gene: NA
CDR3nt: TGTGCCAGCAGCTGGCCTAAGCCCGATGGTCCTGGCTACACCTTC
CDR3aa: CASSWPKPDGPGYTF

v_gene: TRBV10-3
j_gene: TRBJ2-7
abundance: NA
d_gene: TRBD2
CDR3nt: TGTGCCATCAGGGCCAACTTGGCGGGAGGACCGAGCGAGCAGTACTTC
CDR3aa: CAIRANLAGGPSEQYF

v_gene: TRBV5-4
j_gene: TRBJ2-5
abundance: NA
d_gene: NA
CDR3nt: TGTGCCAGCAGCTTGGTCCATAATGCGACCCAGTACTTC
CDR3aa: CASSLVHNATQYF

v_gene: TRBV28
j_gene: TRBJ2-1
abundance: NA
d_gene: NA
CDR3nt: TGTGCCAGCACCCCTTTTACCTCCTACAATGAGCAGTTCTTC
CDR3aa: CASTPFTSYNEQFF

v_gene: TRBV7-9
j_gene: TRBJ1-4
abundance: NA
d_gene: TRBD1
CDR3nt: TGTGCCAGCAGCCCTAGACAGGGCAGGACTAATGAAAAACTGTTTTTT
CDR3aa: CASSPRQGRTNEKLFF

v_gene: TRBV19
j_gene: TRBJ2-5
abundance: NA
d_gene: TRBD1
CDR3nt: TGTGCCAGTAGTAATTACAGGGGAAACCAAGAGACCCAGTACTTC
CDR3aa: CASSNYRGNQETQYF

v_gene: TRBV5-1
j_gene: TRBJ1-2
abundance: NA
d_gene: TRBD1
CDR3nt: TGCGCCAGCAGCTTGACACCGGGACAGGGGGCGGGGTATGGCTACACCTTC
CDR3aa: CASSLTPGQGAGYGYTF

v_gene: TRBV7-9
j_gene: TRBJ2-2
abundance: NA
d_gene: TRBD2
CDR3nt: TGTGCCAGCAGCCGTCCGGGACTAGCGGGAGGAAAGAACACCGGGGAGCTGTTTTTT
CDR3aa: CASSRPGLAGGKNTGELFF

v_gene: TRBV11-2
j_gene: TRBJ2-7
abundance: NA
d_gene: NA
CDR3nt: TGTGCCAGCAGCAGGACTACCCTCGCCTACGAGCAGTACTTC
CDR3aa: CASSRTTLAYEQYF

v_gene: TRBV6-5
j_gene: TRBJ2-2
abundance: NA
d_gene: NA
CDR3nt: TGTGCCAGCAGTTACTTCGCTGTTAACACCGGGGAGCTGTTTTTT
CDR3aa: CASSYFAVNTGELFF

v_gene: TRBV7-2
j_gene: TRBJ2-3
abundance: NA
d_gene: NA
CDR3nt: TGTGCCAGCAGCCTAAGAACAGATACGCAGTATTTT
CDR3aa: CASSLRTDTQYF

v_gene: TRBV28
j_gene: TRBJ2-7
abundance: NA
d_gene: TRBD2
CDR3nt: TGTGCCAGCAGTACCCCGGGACTAGCGGGAGCAAACGAGCAGTACTTC
CDR3aa: CASSTPGLAGANEQYF

v_gene: TRBV6-5
j_gene: TRBJ2-3
abundance: NA
d_gene: TRBD1
CDR3nt: TGTGCCAGCAGGGAACAGGGGGCGTTCGCAGATACGCAGTATTTT
CDR3aa: CASREQGAFADTQYF

v_gene: TRBV28
j_gene: TRBJ1-2
abundance: once
d_gene: TRBD1
CDR3nt: TGTGCCAGCAGTTTGGGACTCAGGGGGCTTAGCTATGGCTACACCTTC
CDR3aa: CASSLGLRGLSYGYTF

v_gene: TRBV6-5
j_gene: TRBJ1-1
abundance: NA
d_gene: NA
CDR3nt: TGTGCCAGCAGTTACTCCCGGACAGACTTGAACACTGAAGCTTTCTTT
CDR3aa: CASSYSRTDLNTEAFF

v_gene: TRBV28
j_gene: TRBJ1-1
abundance: NA
d_gene: TRBD1
CDR3nt: TGTGCCAGCAGGGCGTCAGGGACAGCAATGAACACTGAAGCTTTCTTT
CDR3aa: CASRASGTAMNTEAFF

v_gene: TRBV6-1
j_gene: TRBJ2-7
abundance: NA
d_gene: NA
CDR3nt: TGTGCCAGCATTAAGGACGGGTACGAGCAGTACTTC
CDR3aa: CASIKDGYEQYF

v_gene: TRBV2
j_gene: TRBJ2-3
abundance: NA
d_gene: TRBD1
CDR3nt: TGTGCCAGCAGTACACCCCACTCGGACAGGGGGCGCGGTACGCAGTATTTT
CDR3aa: CASSTPHSDRGRGTQYF

v_gene: TRBV5-1
j_gene: TRBJ1-1
abundance: NA
d_gene: NA
CDR3nt: TGCGCCAGCAGCTTAACCATAGGGGTTGAAGCTTTCTTT
CDR3aa: CASSLTIGVEAFF

v_gene: TRBV27
j_gene: TRBJ2-2
abundance: NA
d_gene: NA
CDR3nt: TGTGCCAGCAGTTTTTGGGGGAGAGGCGGCACCGGGGAGCTGTTTTTT
CDR3aa: CASSFWGRGGTGELFF

v_gene: TRBV25-1
j_gene: TRBJ2-2
abundance: once
d_gene: NA
CDR3nt: TGTGCCAGCAAGGGAGTTTCGGGGCCTATTGGGGAGCTGTTTTTT
CDR3aa: CASKGVSGPIGELFF

v_gene: TRBV4-1
j_gene: TRBJ2-4
abundance: NA
d_gene: TRBD1
CDR3nt: TGCGCCAGCAGCCTACGAACAGGGGGAGACCACGAAAACATTCAGTACTTC
CDR3aa: CASSLRTGGDHENIQYF

v_gene: TRBV18
j_gene: TRBJ2-1
abundance: NA
d_gene: TRBD2
CDR3nt: TGTGCCAGCTCAGGGCTAGCGGGGACCTACAATGAGCAGTTCTTC
CDR3aa: CASSGLAGTYNEQFF

v_gene: TRBV27
j_gene: TRBJ2-3
abundance: NA
d_gene: TRBD2
CDR3nt: TGTGCCAGCAGTTCCAACCGACTAGCGGGAGAGCCGCTCACAGATACGCAGTATTTT
CDR3aa: CASSSNRLAGEPLTDTQYF

v_gene: TRBV11-2
j_gene: TRBJ2-3
abundance: once
d_gene: TRBD2
CDR3nt: TGTGCCAGCAGCTTAGTAGCGGGAGTGGGAGATACGCAGTATTTT
CDR3aa: CASSLVAGVGDTQYF

v_gene: TRBV19
j_gene: TRBJ1-1
abundance: NA
d_gene: NA
CDR3nt: TGTGCCAGCGGACGGAACACTGAAGCTTTCTTT
CDR3aa: CASGRNTEAFF

v_gene: TRBV5-1
j_gene: TRBJ2-1
abundance: NA
d_gene: TRBD2
CDR3nt: TGCGCCAGCAGCTCCGTTGGTGGGCTAGCGGGAGGGCCCCACAATGAGCAGTTCTTC
CDR3aa: CASSSVGGLAGGPHNEQFF

v_gene: TRBV28
j_gene: TRBJ2-2
abundance: NA
d_gene: NA
CDR3nt: TGTGCCAGCAGTACCGATTTTTACGGGGAGCTGTTTTTT
CDR3aa: CASSTDFYGELFF

v_gene: TRBV4-3
j_gene: TRBJ2-7
abundance: NA
d_gene: TRBD2
CDR3nt: TGCGCCAGCAGCCAACAAATAGCGGGGACCTACGAGCAGTACTTC
CDR3aa: CASSQQIAGTYEQYF

v_gene: TRBV7-9
j_gene: TRBJ1-5
abundance: NA
d_gene: NA
CDR3nt: TGTGCCAGCAGCCTAGGAACGGGGGCAGGTAGCAATCAGCCCCAGCATTTT
CDR3aa: CASSLGTGAGSNQPQHF

v_gene: TRBV5-4
j_gene: TRBJ1-1
abundance: NA
d_gene: NA
CDR3nt: TGTGCCAGCAGCTTGGCAATTAACACTGAAGCTTTCTTT
CDR3aa: CASSLAINTEAFF

v_gene: TRBV7-9
j_gene: TRBJ2-7
abundance: NA
d_gene: NA
CDR3nt: TGTGCCAGCAGCTTTCTCAGCTCGGGAACTACGGAGCAGTACTTC
CDR3aa: CASSFLSSGTTEQYF

v_gene: TRBV5-6
j_gene: TRBJ2-1
abundance: NA
d_gene: TRBD2
CDR3nt: TGTGCCAGCAGCTTGAGGGTGGTCGCGGGACTAGCGGGAGTCAATGAGCAGTTCTTC
CDR3aa: CASSLRVVAGLAGVNEQFF

v_gene: TRBV27
j_gene: TRBJ2-1
abundance: NA
d_gene: TRBD2
CDR3nt: TGTGCCAGCAGTTTCACTTTGCTAGCGGGAGTCAATGAGCAGTTCTTC
CDR3aa: CASSFTLLAGVNEQFF

v_gene: TRBV5-8
j_gene: TRBJ1-1
abundance: NA
d_gene: TRBD1
CDR3nt: TGTGCCAGCAGACGTGGGACAGCACGCACTGAAGCTTTCTTT
CDR3aa: CASRRGTARTEAFF

v_gene: TRBV7-2
j_gene: TRBJ2-5
abundance: NA
d_gene: TRBD1
CDR3nt: TGTGCCAGCAGTTCAAATCGACAGGGGACCCAGTACTTC
CDR3aa: CASSSNRQGTQYF

v_gene: TRBV10-2
j_gene: TRBJ2-5
abundance: NA
d_gene: NA
CDR3nt: TGCGCCAGTCTGGGTTCGTGGGGGACCCAGTACTTC
CDR3aa: CASLGSWGTQYF

v_gene: TRBV7-9
j_gene: TRBJ1-3
abundance: NA
d_gene: NA
CDR3nt: TGTGCCAGCAGCCCGTCTGGAAACACCATATATTTT
CDR3aa: CASSPSGNTIYF

v_gene: TRBV15
j_gene: TRBJ2-7
abundance: NA
d_gene: NA
CDR3nt: TGTGCCACCAGCAACCGCTTTGACGAGCAGTACTTC
CDR3aa: CATSNRFDEQYF

v_gene: TRBV9
j_gene: TRBJ1-2
abundance: NA
d_gene: TRBD1
CDR3nt: TGTGCCAGCAGCGAAGACAGGGCCCTCTATGGCTACACCTTC
CDR3aa: CASSEDRALYGYTF

v_gene: TRBV9
j_gene: TRBJ2-2
abundance: NA
d_gene: TRBD1
CDR3nt: TGTGCCAGCAGCGGACAGGGGTTTATGGTCACCGGGGAGCTGTTTTTT
CDR3aa: CASSGQGFMVTGELFF

v_gene: TRBV2
j_gene: TRBJ2-7
abundance: NA
d_gene: NA
CDR3nt: TGTGCCAGCAGCAGGGGATCCTACGAGCAGTACTTC
CDR3aa: CASSRGSYEQYF

v_gene: TRBV29-1
j_gene: TRBJ1-1
abundance: NA
d_gene: TRBD1
CDR3nt: TGCAGCGTGACAGGGGGCTGGGGGACTGAAGCTTTCTTT
CDR3aa: CSVTGGWGTEAFF

v_gene: TRBV30
j_gene: TRBJ2-1
abundance: NA
d_gene: NA
CDR3nt: TGTGCCTGGAGTGCCACCGGGACTCAATGGGATGAGCAGTTCTTC
CDR3aa: CAWSATGTQWDEQFF

v_gene: TRBV5-5
j_gene: TRBJ1-1
abundance: NA
d_gene: NA
CDR3nt: TGTGCCAGCAGTTGGACAGCCCCTACTGAAGCTTTCTTT
CDR3aa: CASSWTAPTEAFF

v_gene: TRBV18
j_gene: TRBJ1-1
abundance: NA
d_gene: TRBD1
CDR3nt: TGTGCCAGCTCACTCACACAGGGGATGAAGCCCACTGAAGCTTTCTTT
CDR3aa: CASSLTQGMKPTEAFF

v_gene: TRBV27
j_gene: TRBJ1-1
abundance: NA
d_gene: NA
CDR3nt: TGTGCCAGCAGCAACCAAGCATTGGGGGGCAGAACTGAAGCTTTCTTT
CDR3aa: CASSNQALGGRTEAFF

v_gene: TRBV5-1
j_gene: TRBJ2-7
abundance: NA
d_gene: TRBD1
CDR3nt: TGCGCCAGCAGCTTAATCGGACAGGGATACGAGCAGTACTTC
CDR3aa: CASSLIGQGYEQYF

v_gene: TRBV5-1
j_gene: TRBJ1-1
abundance: NA
d_gene: NA
CDR3nt: TGCGCCAGCAGCTTTGGTGGGACTGAAGCTTTCTTT
CDR3aa: CASSFGGTEAFF

v_gene: TRBV6-5
j_gene: TRBJ1-2
abundance: NA
d_gene: NA
CDR3nt: TGTGCCAGCGGTGGGGGCCGGGTCTATGGCTACACCTTC
CDR3aa: CASGGGRVYGYTF

v_gene: TRBV5-5
j_gene: TRBJ2-5
abundance: NA
d_gene: TRBD2
CDR3nt: TGTGCCAGCAGCCAGCAGTCGGGACTAGCGAAAGAGACCCAGTACTTC
CDR3aa: CASSQQSGLAKETQYF

v_gene: TRBV19
j_gene: TRBJ2-5
abundance: once
d_gene: NA
CDR3nt: TGTGCCACCCGTAGGGGGGCCGGAGAGACCCAGTACTTC
CDR3aa: CATRRGAGETQYF

v_gene: TRBV6-5
j_gene: TRBJ2-3
abundance: NA
d_gene: TRBD1
CDR3nt: TGTGCCAGCAGTTACTCTCCACAGGGGACGGTAGATACGCAGTATTTT
CDR3aa: CASSYSPQGTVDTQYF

v_gene: TRBV19
j_gene: TRBJ2-1
abundance: NA
d_gene: NA
CDR3nt: TGTGCCAGTAGTATGCCCTCGGCAGGGGACGATGAGCAGTTCTTC
CDR3aa: CASSMPSAGDDEQFF

v_gene: TRBV5-4
j_gene: TRBJ2-5
abundance: NA
d_gene: NA
CDR3nt: TGTGCCAGCAGCCCCGGGACACCTAAAGAGACCCAGTACTTC
CDR3aa: CASSPGTPKETQYF